One and the same sample provided the 8 T cell receptor beta chains below, sequenced in a study of siplizumab effects on memory and regulatory T cells. Generated by immunoSEQ multiplex PCR, the TCRdb table keeps only in-frame clones and is missing some. This table holds tens of thousands of clones, less than 98% found once. Sequenced material: naive CD4+ T cells sorted from blood. These receptors were obtained from a human donor in good health.

This chain connects TRBV4-3 to TRBJ2-5; the D is unclear. CDR3 size: 14 residues. Germline values: CDR1 LGHNA, CDR2 YSLEER. V was trimmed by 3 bases and J by 3 bases, leaving 11 bases between them. CDR3 sequence reads: CASSHQQSKETQYF. In DNA, the CDR3 is TGCGCCAGCAGCCATCAACAGTCTAAAGAGACCCAGTACTTC.

The chain employs TRBV6-6 and TRBJ1-1; 8 positions agree with TRBD1. CDR3 size: 15 residues. Germline V gene lookup returns CDR1 MNHNY and CDR2 SVGAGI (reference sequence). Unmatched junction bases numbered 4, after V lost 3 bases and J lost 1 base. The CDR3 protein is CASSYLTGGNTEAFF. CDR3 nucleotides: TGTGCCAGCAGTTATCTCACAGGGGGGAACACTGAAGCTTTCTTT.

The J gene is TRBJ2-2, the V gene TRBV19; 11 nucleotides align to TRBD2. Trimming at V came to 6 bases and at J to 4 bases, leaving 4 bases not matched to a gene. CDR3 size: 15 residues. Germline loops: CDR1 LNHDA, CDR2 SQIVND (reference sequence). CDR3: CASRRLAGGTGELFF. Written as DNA, the CDR3 is TGTGCCAGTAGGCGGCTAGCGGGAGGCACCGGGGAGCTGTTTTTT.

V usage is TRBV5-4 and J usage is TRBJ2-1; no definite D call. The CDR3 loop spans 15 amino acids. V was cut by 7 bases and J by 3 bases, with 17 bases left in between. The germline V gene has CDR1 SGHNT and CDR2 YYREEE (reference sequence). The CDR3 region has the DNA TGTGCCAGCGGTCCGGACGGCTATTACTACAATGAGCAGTTCTTC. Its protein is CASGPDGYYYNEQFF. The variable domain in full, completed from reference TRBV5-4 and TRBJ2-1, reads ETGVTQSPTHLIKTRGQQVTLRCSSQSGHNTVSWYQQALGQGPQFIFQYYREEENGRGNFPPRFSGLQFPNYSSELNVNALELDDSALYLCASGPDGYYYNEQFFGPGTRLTVL.

The rearrangement links TRBV18 to TRBJ1-2; 8 bases fit TRBD1. V lost 2 bases, J lost 12 bases, and 8 bases stayed unmatched. This CDR3 spans 13 amino acids. The V gene's germline CDR1 is KGHSH and CDR2 LQKENI. CDR3 loop: CASSPGQGQVHTF. The CDR3, as DNA: TGTGCCAGCTCACCAGGACAGGGACAAGTACACACCTTC. The full variable domain, its missing parts supplied by reference TRBV18 and TRBJ1-2, is NAGVMQNPRHLVRRRGQEARLRCSPMKGHSHVYWYRQLPEEGLKFMVYLQKENIIDESGMPKERFSAEFPKEGPSILRIQQVVRGDSAAYFCASSPGQGQVHTFGSGTRLTVV.

The rearrangement uses TRBV29-1 and TRBJ1-2; weak D call: TRBD1 (5 bases). V was pared by 7 bases and J by 5 bases, with 23 bases between. The length of the CDR3 is 15 residues. Germline assignment: CDR1 SQVTM and CDR2 ANQGSEA. CDR3 loop: CSASLGGLEGYGYTF. In DNA form, the CDR3 reads TGCAGCGCCTCCTTGGGGGGGTTGGAGGGGTATGGCTACACCTTC.

The V call is TRBV28, the J call TRBJ1-4; TRBD1 might be the D (5 bases). Germline CDR1 and CDR2: MDHEN and SYDVKM. The CDR3 is made up of 16 amino acids. Trimming removed 3 bases at V and 5 bases at J, with 16 bases between. CDR3 coding DNA: TGTGCCAGCAGTTTGCTTGCGCGGCAGGGAAATGAAAAACTGTTTTTT. This gives the protein CASSLLARQGNEKLFF.

The gene calls are TRBV11-3 and TRBJ2-3; 7 bases fit TRBD2. Germline assignment: CDR1 SGHNT and CDR2 YENEEA. V lost 1 base and J lost 2; bases outside the gene matches: 9. The CDR3 runs 17 residues. The CDR3 bases are TGTGCCAGCAGCTTAGCGGGAGGAGACTACTACACAGATACGCAGTATTTT. It specifies CASSLAGGDYYTDTQYF.